This T cell receptor beta chain was retrieved from a study of shared clonotypes between healthy human individuals. The CDR3 totals 12 residues. Trimming removed 3 bases at V and 6 bases at J, with 7 bases between. In germline, CDR1 is LNHNV, CDR2 YYDKDF (reference sequence). Measured with immunoSEQ multiplex PCR; TCRdb has only the in-frame clones, and not every one. This table holds over a million clones, about 76% found once. Sequencing used memory CD4+ T cells sorted from blood. As for subset: CD45RA-negative fraction. V gene TRBV15 combines with J gene TRBJ2-3; D is undetermined. This clonotype originated in a man younger than 30 in good health. The CDR3 region has the DNA TGTGCCACCAGCAGTGGCTGGGATACGCAGTATTTT. Amino acid sequence: CATSSGWDTQYF.